The 4 T cell receptor beta chains below all came from one sample that was sequenced in a study of cytomegalovirus exposure and HLA in healthy donors. It was with 60 Vbeta and 13 Jbeta primers that the PCR ran. Here immunoSEQ multiplex PCR was the method, and the copy in TCRdb shows in-frame clones only, minus some. The sample holds some 130,000 clones; roughly 76% are singletons and the top ten take around 1.2%. Sequencing used PBMCs. The receptors here all came from a woman aged 40 to 50 in good health and CMV-seronegative.

This clone was seen just once. This chain links TRBV14 with TRBJ1-1; D ambiguous. The germline V gene encodes CDR1 SGHDN and CDR2 FVKESK. The CDR3 is made up of 14 amino acids. Trimming removed 7 bases from V and 0 bases from J, with 12 bases in between. CDR3 sequence: CASTPTTVNTEAFF. In DNA, the CDR3 is TGTGCCAGCACCCCTACAACAGTGAACACTGAAGCTTTCTTT. The variable domain in full, completed from reference TRBV14 and TRBJ1-1, reads EAGVTQFPSHSVIEKGQTVTLRCDPISGHDNLYWYRRVMGKEIKFLLHFVKESKQDESGMPNNRFLAERTGGTYSTLKVQPAELEDSGVYFCASTPTTVNTEAFFGQGTRLTVV.

This clone showed up just a few times. The chain links TRBV2 to TRBJ1-1; D remains ambiguous. Germline CDR1 is SNHLY and CDR2 is FYNNEI. The germline V and J ends were trimmed by 10 bases and 3 bases, with 18 bases remaining between them. The CDR3 length is 14 residues. CDR3 sequence reads: CATRIRAGDTEAFF. Written as DNA, the CDR3 is TGTGCCACCCGGATCCGGGCGGGCGACACTGAAGCTTTCTTT.

The V gene is TRBV13, the J gene TRBJ2-1; 7 nucleotides line up with TRBD1. The CDR3 is 12 amino acids. The V segment lost 5 bases and the J segment 15 bases; nucleotides outside the gene matches: 10. Germline CDR1 PRHDT, CDR2 FYEKMQ (reference sequence). Written as DNA, the CDR3 is TGTGCCAGCAGCCCTAAGGACAGGCTTCCGTTCTTC. Protein sequence: CASSPKDRLPFF.

The J gene is TRBJ2-5, the V gene TRBV14, with D possibly TRBD2 on 6 matching bases. The CDR3 has 13 residues. V was trimmed by 4 bases and J by 4 bases, leaving 10 bases between them. Looked up from germline, CDR1 is SGHDN and CDR2 is FVKESK. CDR3 loop: CASSRARGETQYF. The CDR3 nucleotides are TGTGCCAGCAGCCGAGCGCGGGGAGAGACCCAGTACTTC.